Listed here are 3 T cell receptor beta chains from one sample, sequenced in a study of blood T cell repertoires in COVID-19. TCRdb keeps only in-frame clones here, not all; method: immunoSEQ multiplex PCR. This table has about 180,000 clones, 80% to 90% appearing once. Material: peripheral blood. These TCRs come from a man between 18 and 29 years old who had recovered from COVID-19.

V and J are TRBV4-1 and TRBJ1-2; D gene ambiguous. The CDR3 contains 15 residues. Trimming removed 1 base at V and 3 bases at J, with 12 bases between. Germline V CDR1 and CDR2: MGHRA, YSYEKL. Here the CDR3 reads CASSQVPSPDYGYTF. CDR3 coding DNA: TGCGCCAGCAGCCAAGTTCCCTCACCGGACTATGGCTACACCTTC.

V and J are TRBV12-3 or TRBV12-4 and TRBJ2-7, with 8 bases lining up with TRBD2. Trimming removed 8 bases from V and 0 bases from J; junction bases left unmatched: 0. The CDR3 sequence is 12 residues long. CDR3 protein: CASGTSSYEQYF. CDR3 sequence (DNA): TGTGCCAGCGGGACTAGCTCCTACGAGCAGTACTTC.

The V gene is TRBV6-1, the J gene TRBJ2-1; D is possibly TRBD1 (6 bases). V lost 6 bases and J lost 5, with 17 bases in between. This CDR3 has 15 residues. Germline V gene lookup returns CDR1 MNHNS and CDR2 SASEGT. The CDR3 nucleotides read TGTGCCAGCAGCTACGATCAGGGGCCCAACAATGAGCAGTTCTTC. Translation: CASSYDQGPNNEQFF.